This T cell receptor beta chain was captured in a study of shared clonotypes between healthy human individuals. The study enrolled healthy HIV-negative adults without recent acute infections or vaccinations as donors. Caucasian adults residing in Nashville, Tennessee made up all the donors. Turning to this clone: Its antigen is not known.

Sequencing on ten immunoSEQ deep assay plates was performed for unsorted PBMC DNA. Some clones are missing from TCRdb's copy, which holds only in-frame ones; the method was immunoSEQ multiplex PCR. The sample shows about 490,000 clones, 70% to 80% of them seen only once. Findings and limits, study-wide: How much donors shared clonotypes was expected to be affected by sequencing depth.

V trimming: 2 bases; J trimming: 6 bases; junction bases outside the gene matches: 4. Germline values: CDR1 MNHEY, CDR2 SVGAGI. This CDR3 contains 15 residues. Sequenced sample: PBMCs. The rearrangement links TRBV6-5 to TRBJ2-1; 10 nucleotides align to TRBD1. The receptor's source is a woman in her forties in good health. Some clones in this sample may be carry-over from other donors' samples. The DNA of the CDR3 is TGTGCCAGCAGTTACACCGGGACAGGGGCCAATGAGCAGTTCTTC. Its translation is CASSYTGTGANEQFF.